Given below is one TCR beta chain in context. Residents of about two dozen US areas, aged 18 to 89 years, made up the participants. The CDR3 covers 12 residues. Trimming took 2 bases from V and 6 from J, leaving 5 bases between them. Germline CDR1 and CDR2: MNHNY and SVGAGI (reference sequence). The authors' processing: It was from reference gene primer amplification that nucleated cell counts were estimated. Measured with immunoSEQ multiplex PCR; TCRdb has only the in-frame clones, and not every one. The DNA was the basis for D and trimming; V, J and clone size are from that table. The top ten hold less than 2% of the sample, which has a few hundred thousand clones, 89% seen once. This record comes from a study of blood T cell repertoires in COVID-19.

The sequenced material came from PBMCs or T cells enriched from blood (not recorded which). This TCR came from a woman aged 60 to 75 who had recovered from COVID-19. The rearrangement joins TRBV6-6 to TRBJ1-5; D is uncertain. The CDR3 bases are TGTGCCAGCAGTTACGAGAGTCAGCCCCAGCATTTT. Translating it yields CASSYESQPQHF.